The rows below give T cell receptor beta chains drawn from one sample of a study of T cell repertoires in cytomegalovirus infection. TCRdb fed the reads into MiXCR, producing one record per CDR3 protein. The data contain just under 550,000 distinct CDR3 sequences, about 30% of them singletons. The sample comprised PBMCs. Receptors were obtained from a human donor in good health (CMV status not recorded). Some clones in this sample may be carry-over from other donors' samples. CDR3s include the opening cysteine and the closing phenylalanine or tryptophan. The order of the fields is V gene, clone size, J gene, D gene, CDR3 DNA, CDR3 protein. The D gene is left open where the match is weak. Expanded clones are given a class, and other clones once, few, many or no size at all.

V gene: TRBV7-8; clone size: many; J gene: TRBJ2-4; D gene: NA; CDR3 DNA: TGTGCCAGCAGCTTTGAGGACAGTGGTAACATTCAGTACTTC; CDR3 protein: CASSFEDSGNIQYF
V gene: TRBV7-6; clone size: NA; J gene: TRBJ2-5; D gene: TRBD1; CDR3 DNA: TGTGCCAGCAGCCGGGACAGCCTTTCCTCAGAGACCCAGTACTTC; CDR3 protein: CASSRDSLSSETQYF
V gene: TRBV12-3/TRBV12-4; clone size: NA; J gene: TRBJ2-1; D gene: NA; CDR3 DNA: TGTGCCAGCAGTTTAAAGGGAATTGAGGTCAATGAGCAGTTCTTC; CDR3 protein: CASSLKGIEVNEQFF
V gene: TRBV6-1; clone size: NA; J gene: TRBJ2-1; D gene: TRBD2; CDR3 DNA: TGTGCCAGCAGATTATTACCGGGACTAGCGGGAGTCAGCTCCTACAATGAGCAGTTCTTC; CDR3 protein: CASRLLPGLAGVSSYNEQFF
V gene: TRBV30; clone size: NA; J gene: TRBJ2-1; D gene: NA; CDR3 DNA: TGTGCCTGGAGTCGGGCCCCTCCGGTCGATGAGCAGTTCTTC; CDR3 protein: CAWSRAPPVDEQFF
V gene: TRBV29-1; clone size: NA; J gene: TRBJ1-5; D gene: NA; CDR3 DNA: TGCAGCGTTGCCCGGGAAGCGGGTCAGCCCCAGCATTTT; CDR3 protein: CSVAREAGQPQHF
V gene: TRBV9; clone size: few; J gene: TRBJ2-5; D gene: TRBD2; CDR3 DNA: TGTGCCAGCAGCGTAGACGAGCGGGAATGGGAGACCCAGTACTTC; CDR3 protein: CASSVDEREWETQYF
V gene: TRBV20-1; clone size: NA; J gene: TRBJ1-5; D gene: NA; CDR3 DNA: TGCAGTGCTAGCGAAAACAGCCATAGCAATCAGCCCCAGCATTTT; CDR3 protein: CSASENSHSNQPQHF
V gene: TRBV4-3; clone size: NA; J gene: TRBJ2-7; D gene: NA; CDR3 DNA: TGCGCCAGCAGCCAACCCGAGGTGTTCTACGAGCAGTACTTC; CDR3 protein: CASSQPEVFYEQYF
V gene: TRBV20-1; clone size: NA; J gene: TRBJ2-1; D gene: TRBD2; CDR3 DNA: TGCAGTGCCAGGGCTAGCGGGAGGGGTGAGCAGTTCTTC; CDR3 protein: CSARASGRGEQFF
V gene: TRBV7-2; clone size: many; J gene: TRBJ2-5; D gene: NA; CDR3 DNA: TGTGCCAGCAGCTTATTTCGGCGTGAGACCCAGTACTTC; CDR3 protein: CASSLFRRETQYF
V gene: TRBV4-1; clone size: few; J gene: TRBJ2-6; D gene: NA; CDR3 DNA: TGCGCCAGCAGCCAAGATAAAAGCGGGCTAATCTCTGGGGCCAACGTCCTGACTTTC; CDR3 protein: CASSQDKSGLISGANVLTF
V gene: TRBV7-8; clone size: NA; J gene: TRBJ2-7; D gene: NA; CDR3 DNA: TGTGCCAGCAGCTTAGTTAGCATCAGCTCCTACGAGCAGTACTTC; CDR3 protein: CASSLVSISSYEQYF
V gene: TRBV7-2; clone size: many; J gene: TRBJ2-4; D gene: NA; CDR3 DNA: TGTGCCAGCAGCTTAAGCCCCCTGAGGGAGCCCAAAAACATTCAGTACTTC; CDR3 protein: CASSLSPLREPKNIQYF
V gene: TRBV19; clone size: once; J gene: TRBJ2-5; D gene: TRBD1; CDR3 DNA: TGTGCCAGTAGTAACAGGGGGAAGGAGACCCAGTACTTC; CDR3 protein: CASSNRGKETQYF
V gene: TRBV18; clone size: NA; J gene: TRBJ2-7; D gene: NA; CDR3 DNA: TGTGCCAGCTCCCCATACTGGGATAGACCCCACGAGCAGTACTTC; CDR3 protein: CASSPYWDRPHEQYF
V gene: TRBV7-9; clone size: few; J gene: TRBJ2-5; D gene: TRBD2; CDR3 DNA: TGTGCCAGCAGCTTACGCCTAGCGGGAGCTCGGGGCGGAGAGACCCAGTACTTC; CDR3 protein: CASSLRLAGARGGETQYF
V gene: TRBV7-6; clone size: many; J gene: TRBJ2-5; D gene: TRBD2; CDR3 DNA: TGTGCCAGCAGCTTACCTAGCGGGAGTGTTGAGACCCAGTACTTC; CDR3 protein: CASSLPSGSVETQYF
V gene: TRBV18; clone size: few; J gene: TRBJ2-5; D gene: NA; CDR3 DNA: TGTGCCAGCTCACCACACGCCCAAGAGACCCAGTACTTC; CDR3 protein: CASSPHAQETQYF
V gene: TRBV7-8; clone size: many; J gene: TRBJ2-5; D gene: TRBD2; CDR3 DNA: TGTGCCAGCAGGAAACTAGCGGGTCAAGAGACCCAGTACTTC; CDR3 protein: CASRKLAGQETQYF
V gene: TRBV7-9; clone size: many; J gene: TRBJ2-1; D gene: NA; CDR3 DNA: TGTGCCAGCAGCGACTTTAACAATGAGCAGTTCTTC; CDR3 protein: CASSDFNNEQFF
V gene: TRBV10-3; clone size: NA; J gene: TRBJ1-1; D gene: TRBD1; CDR3 DNA: TGTGCCGGCCGGGACAGGGTTCAAGGAGAAGCTTTCTTT; CDR3 protein: CAGRDRVQGEAFF
V gene: TRBV29-1; clone size: few; J gene: TRBJ1-2; D gene: NA; CDR3 DNA: TGCAGCGTTGTCCAGGGTGACTATGGCTACACCTTC; CDR3 protein: CSVVQGDYGYTF
V gene: TRBV7-9; clone size: few; J gene: TRBJ2-5; D gene: NA; CDR3 DNA: TGTGCCAGCAGCCTTCCCCTGGACGTGGAAGAGACCCAGTACTTC; CDR3 protein: CASSLPLDVEETQYF
V gene: TRBV7-3; clone size: NA; J gene: TRBJ2-1; D gene: TRBD1; CDR3 DNA: TGTGCCAGCAGCTTTGACAGGGTAATTAATGAGCAGTTCTTC; CDR3 protein: CASSFDRVINEQFF
V gene: TRBV7-9; clone size: few; J gene: TRBJ1-5; D gene: NA; CDR3 DNA: TGTGCCAGCAGCTTAAGAGGATCCGGTCAGCCCCAGCATTTT; CDR3 protein: CASSLRGSGQPQHF
V gene: TRBV28; clone size: NA; J gene: TRBJ1-5; D gene: NA; CDR3 DNA: TGTGCCAGCAGTTCTACGGGGGTGTACAATCAGCCCCAGCATTTT; CDR3 protein: CASSSTGVYNQPQHF
V gene: TRBV5-6; clone size: NA; J gene: TRBJ2-2; D gene: NA; CDR3 DNA: TGTGCCAGCAGCAAAACCAACCCCAGGGCCGGGGAGCTGTTTTTT; CDR3 protein: CASSKTNPRAGELFF
V gene: TRBV20-1; clone size: NA; J gene: TRBJ2-7; D gene: NA; CDR3 DNA: TGCAGTGCCAACCCCCGGGGGATTAACTACGAGCAGTACTTC; CDR3 protein: CSANPRGINYEQYF
V gene: TRBV7-9; clone size: NA; J gene: TRBJ2-5; D gene: NA; CDR3 DNA: TGTGCCAGCAGCGCATCACCGGAGACCCAGTACTTC; CDR3 protein: CASSASPETQYF
V gene: TRBV7-6; clone size: few; J gene: TRBJ1-3; D gene: TRBD1; CDR3 DNA: TGTGCCAGCAGTCGGGACAGGGGCTCTGGAAACACCATATATTTT; CDR3 protein: CASSRDRGSGNTIYF
V gene: TRBV7-8; clone size: many; J gene: TRBJ2-1; D gene: TRBD1; CDR3 DNA: TGTGCCAGCAGCCCCGGACAGGTCTACAATGAGCAGTTCTTC; CDR3 protein: CASSPGQVYNEQFF
V gene: TRBV2; clone size: few; J gene: TRBJ1-1; D gene: NA; CDR3 DNA: TGTGCCAGCAGTACTCAGGGAATTTGGACTGAAGCTTTCTTT; CDR3 protein: CASSTQGIWTEAFF
V gene: TRBV3-1; clone size: NA; J gene: TRBJ2-1; D gene: NA; CDR3 DNA: TGTGCCAGCAGCCAAGGCCAAGGTGGGGCGGCCTACAATGAGCAGTTCTTC; CDR3 protein: CASSQGQGGAAYNEQFF
V gene: TRBV29-1; clone size: NA; J gene: TRBJ2-2; D gene: TRBD2; CDR3 DNA: TGCAGCGCCGGACTAGCGGGAGGGGAGCTGTTTTTT; CDR3 protein: CSAGLAGGELFF
V gene: TRBV28; clone size: few; J gene: TRBJ1-1; D gene: TRBD1; CDR3 DNA: TGTGCCAGCAAACAACAGACAGGGTCTGAAGCTTTCTTT; CDR3 protein: CASKQQTGSEAFF
V gene: TRBV12-3/TRBV12-4; clone size: NA; J gene: TRBJ1-1; D gene: NA; CDR3 DNA: TGTGCCACCACCGAACTTAGGACAGTCAAGGGCACTGAAGCTTTCTTT; CDR3 protein: CATTELRTVKGTEAFF
V gene: TRBV6-1; clone size: NA; J gene: TRBJ1-1; D gene: NA; CDR3 DNA: TGTGCCAGCATTACGGTCTATGACACTGAAGCTTTCTTT; CDR3 protein: CASITVYDTEAFF
V gene: TRBV12-3/TRBV12-4; clone size: NA; J gene: TRBJ1-1; D gene: NA; CDR3 DNA: TGTGCCAGCAGTTTTAATGGGGGAACTGAAGCTTTCTTT; CDR3 protein: CASSFNGGTEAFF
V gene: TRBV7-3; clone size: few; J gene: TRBJ1-2; D gene: NA; CDR3 DNA: TGTGCCAGCAGCTTCCGGGGTACTCCTGGAGGCTACACCTTC; CDR3 protein: CASSFRGTPGGYTF